This T cell receptor (beta chain) comes out of a study of graft-versus-host responses after intestinal transplantation. TCRdb's copy holds only in-frame clones and misses some; the assay was immunoSEQ multiplex PCR. The sample shows about 92,000 clones, about nine tenths of them seen only once. V shed 3 bases and J 3 bases; nucleotides not matched to a gene: 4. The CDR3 has 15 amino acids. Germline V lookup: CDR1 MNHEY, CDR2 SMNVEV (reference sequence). Worth noting for this clone: Its antigen is not identified.

This TCR was recovered from a human donor who received an intestinal transplant. V and J are TRBV27 and TRBJ2-7; TRBD1 agrees at 11 bases. The sequencing here drew on unstimulated CD8+ T cells sorted from spleen or lymph node cells, taken before intestinal transplant. CDR3 coding DNA: TGTGCCAGCAGTTTCGTCGGGACAGGGGGCTACGAGCAGTACTTC. As protein: CASSFVGTGGYEQYF.